The 15 T cell receptor beta chains listed next were all sequenced from one sample in a study of identical twins. TCRdb fed the 5' RACE reads into MiXCR, producing one record per CDR3 protein. The table records over 550,000 distinct CDR3 sequences, just over 7% of them present only once. The data also belong to a second study, concerning yellow fever vaccine responses in identical twins.

Source material: PBMCs. These receptors all come from a woman between 18 and 29 years old in good health.

This chain joins TRBV20-1 and TRBJ2-4, with 10 bases aligning to TRBD1. CDR3 length equals 15 residues. Germline V CDR1 and CDR2: DFQATT, SNEGSKA (reference sequence). V lost 3 bases to trimming and J lost 1 base; unmatched junction nucleotides: 3. CDR3 amino acids: CSARPDRGAKNIQYF. As DNA, the CDR3 is TGCAGTGCTAGGCCGGACAGGGGGGCCAAAAACATTCAGTACTTC.

This clonotype was counted a few times. The gene calls are TRBV25-1 and TRBJ2-6; D is ambiguous. Germline lookup yields CDR1 MGHDK and CDR2 SYGVNS. The CDR3 has 15 amino acids. Trimming shortened V by 6 bases and J by 1 base, and 10 bases separated the two germline ends. The CDR3, as DNA: TGTGCCAGCAGCCCCAGACGGTCTGGGGCCAACGTCCTGACTTTC. It specifies CASSPRRSGANVLTF.

The chain has TRBV20-1 and TRBJ2-1; 13 bases are shared with TRBD2. V lost 5 bases, J lost 4 bases, and 5 bases stayed unmatched. Looked up from germline, CDR1 is DFQATT and CDR2 is SNEGSKA (reference sequence). The CDR3 has 15 residues. CDR3 nucleotide sequence: TGCAGTGCTTCTACGACTAGCGGGGGGTACAATGAGCAGTTCTTC. Amino acids: CSASTTSGGYNEQFF.

This clonotype was seen repeatedly, ten times or more. The chain carries TRBV28 and TRBJ1-1; the D is unclear. The CDR3 runs 15 residues. The germline CDR1 and CDR2 sequences are MDHEN and SYDVKM. Trimming shortened V by 4 bases and J by 0 bases, and 12 bases separated the two germline ends. CDR3 in amino acids: CASSSPGSMNTEAFF. CDR3 nucleotide sequence: TGTGCCAGCAGTTCCCCGGGGAGCATGAACACTGAAGCTTTCTTT. The full variable domain, its missing parts supplied by reference TRBV28 and TRBJ1-1, is DVKVTQSSRYLVKRTGEKVFLECVQDMDHENMFWYRQDPGLGLRLIYFSYDVKMKEKGDIPEGYSVSREKKERFSLILESASTNQTSMYLCASSSPGSMNTEAFFGQGTRLTVV.

The chain has TRBV2 and TRBJ1-5; D gene unclear. The V end lost 11 bases, the J end lost 0 bases, and 23 bases lay between the germline ends. The CDR3 contains 17 residues. CDR1 SNHLY and CDR2 FYNNEI come from the germline V gene. The CDR3 DNA reads TGTGCCTTCTGCACCAAGGTACACTTTCTTAGCAATCAGCCCCAGCATTTT. Its translation is CAFCTKVHFLSNQPQHF.

This chain links TRBV28 with TRBJ2-5; perhaps TRBD2 as D (7 bases). V was trimmed by 3 bases and J by 5 bases, leaving 13 bases between them. There are 14 residues in the CDR3. Germline CDR1 and CDR2: MDHEN and SYDVKM. The CDR3 nucleotides are TGTGCCAGCAGTTTTATCGGGGGGCCGGAGACCCAGTACTTC. This encodes CASSFIGGPETQYF.

V usage is TRBV5-1 and J usage is TRBJ1-4, with no clear D. Trimming cost V 5 bases and J 0 bases, with 11 bases left between them. The CDR3 totals 15 residues. CDR1 SGHRS and CDR2 YFSETQ come from the germline V gene. CDR3 residues: CASRRSGATNEKLFF. The CDR3 coding sequence is TGCGCCAGCAGACGCAGCGGTGCAACTAATGAAAAACTGTTTTTT.

This clonotype was seen many times. The rearrangement joins TRBV12-3 or TRBV12-4 to TRBJ2-7; 8 bases map to TRBD1. Trimming cost V 3 bases and J 4 bases; bases outside gene matches: 2. The CDR3 spans 13 residues. The CDR3 nucleotides read TGTGCCAGCAGTTTTACAGGGGGGTACGAGCAGTACTTC. Its protein is CASSFTGGYEQYF.

This clonotype was seen at least ten times. This chain links TRBV20-1 with TRBJ1-6, with D hard to call. V lost 1 base and J 4 bases, leaving 14 bases between the germline ends. Germline lookup yields CDR1 DFQATT and CDR2 SNEGSKA (reference sequence). The CDR3 extends over 16 amino acids. CDR3 bases: TGCAGTGCTAGAGCGGCCGTGGGTGGTTATAATTCACCCCTCCACTTT. This encodes CSARAAVGGYNSPLHF.

In its sample, this clonotype was seen many times. The chain uses TRBV29-1 and TRBJ2-1; TRBD1 might be the D (6 bases). Looked up from germline, CDR1 is SQVTM and CDR2 is ANQGSEA. V lost 4 bases to trimming and J lost 2 bases, with 21 bases between them. The CDR3 is 17 amino acids. The DNA for the CDR3 is TGCAGCGTTGGAATGGGGGCCGGGATAGGGGCCTACAATGAGCAGTTCTTC. It yields the protein CSVGMGAGIGAYNEQFF.

Remarks on this clonotype: The junction departs from germline at one end; a sequencing error may be responsible. This sequence joins TRBV28 and TRBJ1-2, with D uncertain. CDR1 and CDR2 (germline): MDHEN, SYDVKM. The CDR3 is 12 residues long. The CDR3 sequence is CGSSPRVDGYTF. CDR3 DNA sequence: TGTGGCAGCAGCCCACGGGTAGATGGCTACACCTTC.

This chain links TRBV20-1 with TRBJ2-1; 12 bases agree with TRBD2. The CDR3 has 17 residues. The V segment lost 1 base and the J segment 0 bases; nucleotides outside the gene matches: 4. Germline V gives CDR1 DFQATT, CDR2 SNEGSKA (reference sequence). The CDR3 sequence: CSARVGLAGSSYNEQFF. CDR3 coding DNA: TGCAGTGCTAGAGTTGGACTAGCGGGAAGCTCCTACAATGAGCAGTTCTTC.

This clonotype has only a few counts. This chain connects TRBV7-9 to TRBJ2-3, with 8 bases that match TRBD2. The CDR3 sequence is 16 residues long. Germline V gene data show CDR1 as SEHNR and CDR2 as FQNEAQ (reference sequence). The junction had 10 bases not matched to a gene; V was cut back by 6 bases and J by 2 bases. CDR3 region: CASSSIAGKLTDTQYF. As DNA, the CDR3 is TGTGCCAGCAGTTCAATAGCGGGGAAACTCACAGATACGCAGTATTTT.

The chain combines TRBV19 with TRBJ2-3; 8 bases are a match to TRBD2. J gave up 1 base and V 7 bases, and 4 bases lay outside the gene matches. This CDR3 has 14 residues. From germline, CDR1 is LNHDA and CDR2 SQIVND (reference sequence). The CDR3 DNA reads as TGTGCCAGTACCCAAGCGGGAGGCACAGATACGCAGTATTTT. It specifies CASTQAGGTDTQYF.

This clonotype has just a few counts. The chain combines TRBV5-1 with TRBJ2-5; TRBD1 matches at 9 bases. The CDR3 consists of 16 residues. The ends lost 0 bases at V and 0 bases at J; junction bases unmatched: 3. In germline, CDR1 is SGHRS, CDR2 YFSETQ. CDR3 residues: CASSLGDRANQETQYF. CDR3 sequence (DNA): TGCGCCAGCAGCTTGGGGGACAGGGCAAACCAAGAGACCCAGTACTTC.